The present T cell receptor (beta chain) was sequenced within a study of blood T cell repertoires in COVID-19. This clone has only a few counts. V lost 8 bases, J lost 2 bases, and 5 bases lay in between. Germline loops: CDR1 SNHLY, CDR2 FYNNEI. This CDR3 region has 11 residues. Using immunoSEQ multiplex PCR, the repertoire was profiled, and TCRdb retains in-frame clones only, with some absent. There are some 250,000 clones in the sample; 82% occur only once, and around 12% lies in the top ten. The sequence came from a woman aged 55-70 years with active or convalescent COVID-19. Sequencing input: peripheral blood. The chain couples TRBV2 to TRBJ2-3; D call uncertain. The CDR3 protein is CASGTTDTQYF. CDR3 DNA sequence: TGTGCCAGCGGCACCACAGATACGCAGTATTTT.